This T cell receptor beta chain was captured in a study of T cell responses to AZD1222 COVID-19 vaccine. Whole-study results and caveats: Nearly half of the spike-specific TCRs reportedly recognize variant regions that carry no mutations. The study identified only 6 or 7 AZD1222 recipients as seropositive at baseline. The peak T cell response came first, and repertoires were sampled only after it.

Measured with immunoSEQ multiplex PCR; TCRdb has only the in-frame clones, and not every one. The sample has around 100,000 clones, more than 70% seen once. Trimming left V 8 bases short and J 0 bases short, with 10 bases between. Germline lookup yields CDR1 MNHEY and CDR2 SVGAGI. This CDR3 has 14 amino acids. A word on this clone: Its antigen is unidentified.

The receptor's source is an adult in good health. Here the sequenced sample was peripheral blood, taken on day 0 of MenACWY control vaccination. The J gene is TRBJ2-2, the V gene TRBV6-5, with D uncertain. Here the CDR3 DNA reads TGTGCCAGCTTGAGGTCCGCGAACACCGGGGAGCTGTTTTTT. This encodes CASLRSANTGELFF.